Below, 10 T cell receptor beta chains from the same sample are listed, as sequenced in a study of T cells after yellow fever vaccination. TCRdb itself ran the 5' RACE reads through MiXCR, one entry per CDR3 protein. The sample holds about 630,000 distinct CDR3 sequences; roughly an eighth are singletons and the top ten take about 16%. The sequenced sample was PBMCs, obtained on the day of the yellow fever booster vaccination. Receptor source: a man aged 30-40 years who received the YFV17D yellow fever vaccine.

This clonotype was observed a few times. The CDR3 nucleotides read TGTGCCAGCAAACATCTAGCGGGAGAGGGCAATGAGCAGTTCTTC. As protein: CASKHLAGEGNEQFF. The chain couples TRBV18 to TRBJ2-1; 10 positions match TRBD2. The CDR3 has 15 amino acids. With V trimmed by 8 bases and J by 6 bases, 10 bases remained unmatched. The V gene's germline CDR1 is KGHSH and CDR2 LQKENI.

The table lists this clonotype with a few counts. The chain couples TRBV27 to TRBJ2-7; 13 positions agree with TRBD2. Losses at the gene ends were 5 bases for V and 7 bases for J; bases not matched to a gene: 14. Germline values: CDR1 MNHEY, CDR2 SMNVEV (reference sequence). This CDR3 is 17 amino acids long. CDR3 sequence (DNA): TGTGCCAGCAGTCGAGGGACTAGCGGGAATAGGCGGGAGGAGCAGTACTTC. Residues: CASSRGTSGNRREEQYF.

The chain combines TRBV7-2 with TRBJ1-3; D call uncertain. Per germline, CDR1 SGHTA and CDR2 FQGNSA. V was trimmed by 0 bases and J by 10 bases, leaving 10 bases between them. This CDR3 comprises 13 residues. DNA of the CDR3: TGTGCCAGCAGCTTAGCGGGATCGGGAACCATATATTTT. It is translated as CASSLAGSGTIYF.

The V call is TRBV29-1, the J call TRBJ2-6, with D possibly being TRBD1 or TRBD2 (5 bases each). The ends were cut back, 6 bases at V and 1 base at J, with 13 bases in the middle. Germline-derived CDR1 and CDR2 are SQVTM and ANQGSEA. The CDR3 runs to 15 residues. The DNA for the CDR3 is TGCAGCGTCGGACTGGGGCAATCTGGGGCCAACGTCCTGACTTTC. Its translation is CSVGLGQSGANVLTF. The whole variable domain, filled in from reference TRBV29-1 and TRBJ2-6, reads SAVISQKPSRDICQRGTSLTIQCQVDSQVTMMFWYRQQPGQSLTLIATANQGSEATYESGFVIDKFPISRPNLTFSTLTVSNMSPEDSSIYLCSVGLGQSGANVLTFGAGSRLTVL.

The CDR3 DNA sequence: TGCGCCAGCGGGGCTTTCAGAGGGGCGCAGCTGGCTGAAGCTTTCTTT. It translates to CASGAFRGAQLAEAFF. The genes are TRBV23-1 and TRBJ1-1; D perhaps matches TRBD1 (5 bases). TRBV23-1 is an open reading frame whose function is uncertain. V was shortened by 8 bases and J by 6 bases, with 25 bases between the two germline ends. The CDR3 is made up of 16 amino acids.

This clonotype was picked up a small number of times. J is TRBJ2-5 and V is TRBV5-4, with D unresolved. The V end lost 4 bases, the J end lost 2 bases, and 18 bases lay between the germline ends. The germline CDR1 and CDR2 sequences are SGHNT and YYREEE (reference sequence). This CDR3 is 16 amino acids long. CDR3 amino acids: CASSPSGVGVQETQYF. CDR3 nucleotides: TGTGCCAGCAGCCCCTCCGGCGTAGGAGTACAAGAGACCCAGTACTTC.

The chain employs TRBV7-9 and TRBJ2-3, with a weak D call TRBD2 (5 bases). CDR1 and CDR2 from the germline V gene are SEHNR and FQNEAQ (reference sequence). This CDR3 spans 12 amino acids. Deletions cut 4 bases from V and 14 bases from J, with 16 bases between. The CDR3 sequence is CASSSSGTFLYF. CDR3 DNA: TGTGCCAGCAGCTCAAGCGGCACCTTCTTGTATTTT.

The chain couples TRBV15 to TRBJ2-5; 10 bases line up with TRBD2. Germline CDR1 is LNHNV and CDR2 is YYDKDF (reference sequence). The V gene end was trimmed by 0 bases and the J gene end by 5 bases; junction bases not matched to a gene: 21. The CDR3 covers 21 residues. The CDR3 region is CATSRDWEASGSSIGGETQYF. In DNA, the CDR3 is TGTGCCACCAGCAGAGATTGGGAGGCTAGCGGGAGCTCAATTGGTGGGGAGACCCAGTACTTC.

This chain uses TRBV6-6 with TRBJ2-2; 7 nucleotides line up with TRBD2. The J segment lost 6 bases and the V segment lost 6 bases, leaving 4 bases of the junction unmatched. The CDR3 totals 13 residues. Germline loops: CDR1 MNHNY, CDR2 SVGAGI (reference sequence). The CDR3 is CASRAGDAGELFF. CDR3 nucleotides: TGTGCCAGCAGGGCGGGGGATGCCGGGGAGCTGTTTTTT.

The genes are TRBV12-5 and TRBJ2-3; no reliable D call. Germline assignment: CDR1 LGHNT and CDR2 FRNRAP. Trimming stripped 6 bases from V and 5 bases from J, with 9 bases between. The CDR3 contains 12 residues. The DNA of the CDR3 is TGTGCTAGTGGGAGCCTCGGAGATACGCAGTATTTT. This codes for CASGSLGDTQYF.